This T cell receptor beta chain was sequenced during a study of blood T cell repertoires in COVID-19 (dated by TCRdb to the early 2020s). With respect to the entire study: Collaborator samples came from the United States, Italy and Spain and covered acute and convalescent phases of COVID-19. Deeply sampled blood TCRbeta repertoires from subjects exposed to, actively infected with, or recovered from COVID-19 were included in the dataset. The prospective study material was composed of cDNA or gDNA derived from T cells, B-cell-depleted T cells, or PBMCs. Samples were obtained from the ongoing ImmuneRACE study (first 160 participants) and from 950 to 1,500 subjects provided by 6 global collaborators. A de-identified subject ID, COVID-19 status, age in years and sex were almost always included in the sample metadata. The repertoires were released in a freely available public database intended as a resource for research on the immune response to SARS-CoV-2. HLA class I and class II types, where available, came from metadata supplied by the sample provider rather than from assay-based typing.

V trim: 5 bases; J trim: 7 bases; unmatched bases: 6. Including the terminal cysteine and phenylalanine, the CDR3 comprises 13 residues. Kept here is only the CDR3 DNA, which spans 39 bases and is read in frame from base 1. CDR1 is given as SQVTM and CDR2 as ANQGSEA, both from the germline V gene. This clone appeared a few times. Its antigen has not been determined. Base qualities are not provided; no much larger clone lies one nucleotide away. What the authors observed across the whole study: Clinical and demographic metadata were provided uncurated, with the amount varying by source and participant.

TCRbeta CDR3 regions were amplified from genomic DNA by means of the immunoSEQ Assay, a bias-controlled multiplex PCR. The source study handled its data this way. Nucleated cell counts per sample were estimated from amplification of reference gene primers within the assay. Sequence reads were collapsed and filtered to measure the absolute abundance of every unique TCRbeta CDR3 rearrangement. Productive Simpson clonality was computed per sample as the square root of Simpson's diversity index over productive rearrangements. TCRdb took this table from immuneACCESS and kept in-frame rearrangements with V and J called. Such tables lack part of the clones; where checked against another copy, unresolved V genes explain under half of the gap, and the rest is unexplained. For V, J and clone size, that table is used; D and trimming come from the DNA. For this sample there are 100,000 to 150,000 clones; about four fifths appear just once. About 12% of the sample is taken by the ten largest.

Collaborating institutions collected whole blood in K2EDTA tubes following their own protocols. For TCRbeta analysis, collaborator samples were shipped as frozen whole blood, as isolated PBMCs, or as DNA extracted from either sample type. This TCR derives from a woman in her fifties or sixties with acute or convalescent COVID-19. Material for sequencing was peripheral blood. This receptor chain uses TRBV29-1 and TRBJ1-4; the central 8 bases match TRBD1. The CDR3 region: CSVSDRGSEKLFF. The nucleotides read TGCAGCGTTTCTGACAGGGGTAGTGAAAAACTGTTTTTT.